This TCR beta chain was profiled in a study of neurological immune-mediated disorders. With 5 bases clipped from V and 7 bases from J, the junction kept 16 bases outside the gene matches. The CDR3 runs 19 residues. CDR1 is SGHTA, CDR2 FQGNSA, per germline. This clonotype was recorded at least ten times. Its specificity is unknown. TCRdb reprocessed the 5' RACE reads via MiXCR and lists one record per CDR3 protein. The profile covers about 60,000 distinct CDR3 sequences, with less than 5% appearing a single time and 2.9% taken by the ten largest. Study results and caveats: None of the CDR3 amino acid sequences in expanded clones turned up in more than one subject, which points to private repertoires in all groups. Clinical features showed no association with the multiple sclerosis repertoire cluster, and MRI features showed none either. One related-CDR3 cluster, found by phylogenetic grouping, held repertoires of 18 of 34 multiple sclerosis patients and is a possible signature. Levels of TCR clonal expansion peaked in HTLV-1-associated myelopathy and reached their lowest in multiple sclerosis, under those of healthy controls.

The receptor comes from a man between 50 and 59 years old with multiple sclerosis. The sequenced sample consisted of PBMCs. The V call is TRBV7-2, the J call TRBJ2-4; the match to TRBD2 covers 14 bases. CDR3 nucleotides: TGTGCCAGCAGCCTACCATGGAGACTAGCGGGAGGGCCAACTAACATTCAGTACTTC. Translation: CASSLPWRLAGGPTNIQYF. Full variable domain (missing parts from reference TRBV7-2 and TRBJ2-4): GAGVSQSPSNKVTEKGKDVELRCDPISGHTALYWYRQSLGQGLEFLIYFQGNSAPDKSGLPSDRFSAERTGGSVSTLTIQRTQQEDSAVYLCASSLPWRLAGGPTNIQYFGAGTRLSVL.